One sample yielded the 10 T cell receptor beta chains listed below, sequenced in a study of shared clonotypes between healthy human individuals. Repertoires were generated with immunoSEQ multiplex PCR, while TCRdb's copy carries only in-frame clones and drops some. The repertoire holds 2 million to 3 million clones, with 90% to 95% as singletons. What was sequenced was naive CD4+ T cells from PBMCs. Subset specified: CD45RA+ positively selected. The receptors shown here come from a man between 18 and 35 years old in good health. Some clones in this sample may be carry-over from other donors' samples.

The chain is built from TRBV6-1 and TRBJ2-7, with D possibly called TRBD1 or TRBD2 (5 bases each). This CDR3 has 13 amino acids. V dropped 2 bases and J dropped 9 bases, with 14 bases sitting between them. Germline loops: CDR1 MNHNS, CDR2 SASEGT. Written as DNA, the CDR3 is TGTGCCAGCAGTGAAACGGGACCCCGAGGGCAGTACTTC. This translates into CASSETGPRGQYF.

The chain recombines TRBV28 with TRBJ2-7; 8 nucleotides agree with TRBD2. This CDR3 comprises 14 residues. Trimming cost V 5 bases and J 5 bases; bases outside gene matches: 8. Germline loops: CDR1 MDHEN, CDR2 SYDVKM. The CDR3 protein is CASSVVREGNEQYF. DNA of the CDR3: TGTGCCAGCAGTGTGGTACGGGAGGGCAACGAGCAGTACTTC.

The CDR3 loop is CTSSQDPGGARKETQYF. The CDR3 coding sequence is TGCACCAGCAGCCAAGATCCCGGCGGGGCAAGAAAAGAGACCCAGTACTTC. The chain has TRBV1 and TRBJ2-5; the table names TRBD2, a call not compared with the DNA. TRBV1 is recorded as a pseudogene. The CDR3 has 17 amino acids.

In its sample, this clone was seen once. Other DNA sequences of this sample code for an identical CDR3. This chain connects TRBV30 to TRBJ1-5; the match to TRBD1 covers 12 bases. There are 19 residues in the CDR3. V gave up 3 bases and J gave up 0 bases; unmatched junction bases: 12. Germline V CDR1 and CDR2: GTSNPN, SVGIG (reference sequence). In DNA, the CDR3 is TGTGCCTGGAGCCCGCCCGGGACAGGGGGCCTTTATAGCAATCAGCCCCAGCATTTT. It is translated as CAWSPPGTGGLYSNQPQHF.

This chain connects TRBV2 to TRBJ1-1; possible D gene TRBD1, 5 bases. V gave up 6 bases and J gave up 5 bases, with 10 bases separating them. The CDR3 is 12 residues long. Germline V gives CDR1 SNHLY, CDR2 FYNNEI. As DNA, the CDR3 is TGTGCCAGCAGGGGGCGAGGGACTGAAGCTTTCTTT. Amino acid sequence: CASRGRGTEAFF.

Note on this clone: The same CDR3 is also encoded by other DNA sequences in this sample. The chain has TRBV18 and TRBJ2-1; tentatively, D is TRBD2 (5 bases). Per the germline V gene, CDR1 is KGHSH and CDR2 is LQKENI. The length of the CDR3 is 12 residues. The germline V and J ends were trimmed by 3 bases and 8 bases, with 8 bases remaining between them. In DNA form, the CDR3 reads TGTGCCAGCTCACCTTCCGGGGATGAGCAGTTCTTC. Amino acid sequence: CASSPSGDEQFF.

This clone was counted a few times. The V and J genes are TRBV2 and TRBJ1-1; D is ambiguous. Trimming stripped 4 bases from V and 4 bases from J, with 7 bases between. The germline V gene has CDR1 SNHLY and CDR2 FYNNEI. CDR3 length: 12 amino acids. The CDR3 region is CASSAISTEAFF. In DNA, the CDR3 is TGTGCCAGCAGTGCTATTAGCACTGAAGCTTTCTTT.

This clone has just one count. The chain combines TRBV6-1 with TRBJ1-3; D perhaps matches TRBD1 (5 bases). The germline CDR1 and CDR2 sequences are MNHNS and SASEGT. The CDR3 consists of 13 residues. Trimming stripped 3 bases from V and 4 bases from J, with 7 bases between. The CDR3 DNA sequence: TGTGCCAGCAGTGATAGACAGGGAAACACCATATATTTT. It encodes CASSDRQGNTIYF.

Regarding this clone: Other DNA sequences in the same sample also yield this CDR3. CDR3 loop: CASSLGRSYEQYF. DNA for the CDR3: TGCGCCAGCAGCCTCGGACGGTCCTACGAGCAGTACTTC. This chain links TRBV5-1 with TRBJ2-7; D is unresolved. Germline V gene data show CDR1 as SGHRS and CDR2 as YFSETQ. This CDR3 is 13 amino acids long. Trimming removed 4 bases at V and 1 base at J, with 9 bases between.

This clone showed up just once. V usage is TRBV27 and J usage is TRBJ1-2; D possibly corresponds to TRBD1 (6 bases). This CDR3 is built from 16 residues. Germline V gene data show CDR1 as MNHEY and CDR2 as SMNVEV (reference sequence). The V and J ends lost 3 bases and 0 bases respectively, with 14 bases between them. For the CDR3, the DNA is TGTGCCAGCAGTTTGAGGCAGGGGACGCCTAACTATGGCTACACCTTC. Its protein is CASSLRQGTPNYGYTF.